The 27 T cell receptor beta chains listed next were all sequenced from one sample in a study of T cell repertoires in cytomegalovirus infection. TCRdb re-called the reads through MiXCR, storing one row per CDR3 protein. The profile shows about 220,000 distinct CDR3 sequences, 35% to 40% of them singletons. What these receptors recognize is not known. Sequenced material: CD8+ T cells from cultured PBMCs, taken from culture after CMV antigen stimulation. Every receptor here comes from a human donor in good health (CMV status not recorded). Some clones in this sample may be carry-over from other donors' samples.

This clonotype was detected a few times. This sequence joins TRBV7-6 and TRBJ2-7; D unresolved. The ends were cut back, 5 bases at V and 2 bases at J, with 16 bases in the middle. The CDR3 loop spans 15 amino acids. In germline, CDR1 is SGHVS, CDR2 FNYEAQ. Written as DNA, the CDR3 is TGTGCCAGCAGCCGCCGACAAGGCCGAACCTACGAGCAGTACTTC. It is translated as CASSRRQGRTYEQYF.

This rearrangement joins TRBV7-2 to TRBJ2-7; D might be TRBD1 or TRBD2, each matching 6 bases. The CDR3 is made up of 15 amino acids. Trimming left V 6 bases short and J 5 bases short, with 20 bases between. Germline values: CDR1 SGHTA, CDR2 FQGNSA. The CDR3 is CASSPERSGAHEQYF. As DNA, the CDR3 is TGTGCCAGCAGTCCAGAGCGGTCGGGGGCGCACGAGCAGTACTTC.

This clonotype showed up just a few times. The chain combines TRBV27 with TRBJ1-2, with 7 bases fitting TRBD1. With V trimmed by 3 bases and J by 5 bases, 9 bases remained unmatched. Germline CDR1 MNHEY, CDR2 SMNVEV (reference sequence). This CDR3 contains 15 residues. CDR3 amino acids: CASSLSAGGYYGYTF. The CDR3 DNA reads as TGTGCCAGCAGTTTGTCGGCAGGGGGTTATTATGGCTACACCTTC.

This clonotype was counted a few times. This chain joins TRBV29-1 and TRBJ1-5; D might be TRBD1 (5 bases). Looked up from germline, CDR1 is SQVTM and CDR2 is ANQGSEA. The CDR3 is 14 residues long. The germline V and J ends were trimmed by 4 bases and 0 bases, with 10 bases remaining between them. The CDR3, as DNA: TGCAGCGTTGGCGGGGGAGATAGCAATCAGCCCCAGCATTTT. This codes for CSVGGGDSNQPQHF.

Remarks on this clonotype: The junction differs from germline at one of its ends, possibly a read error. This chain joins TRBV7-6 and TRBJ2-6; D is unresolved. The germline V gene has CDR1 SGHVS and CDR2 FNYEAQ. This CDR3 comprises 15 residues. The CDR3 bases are TGTGCCAGAAGCTCGCAGGCCTCTGGGGCCAACGTCCTGACTTTC. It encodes CARSSQASGANVLTF. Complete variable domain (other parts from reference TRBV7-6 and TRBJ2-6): GAGVSQSPRYKVTKRGQDVALRCDPISGHVSLYWYRQALGQGPEFLTYFNYEAQQDKSGLPNDRFSAERPEGSISTLTIQRTEQRDSAMYRCARSSQASGANVLTFGAGSRLTVL.

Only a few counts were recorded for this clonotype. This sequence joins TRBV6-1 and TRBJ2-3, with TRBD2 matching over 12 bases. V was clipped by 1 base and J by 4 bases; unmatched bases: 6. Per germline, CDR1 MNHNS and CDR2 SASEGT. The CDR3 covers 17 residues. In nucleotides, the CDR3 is TGTGCCAGCAGTGAAGACGGACTAGCGGGGTGGGCAGATACGCAGTATTTT. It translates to CASSEDGLAGWADTQYF.

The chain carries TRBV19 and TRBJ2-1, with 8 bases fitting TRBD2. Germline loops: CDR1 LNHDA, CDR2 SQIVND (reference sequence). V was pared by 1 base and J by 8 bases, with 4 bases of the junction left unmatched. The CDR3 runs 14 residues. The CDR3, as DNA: TGTGCCAGTAGTATAGCGGGGGGGCCCCATGAGCAGTTCTTC. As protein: CASSIAGGPHEQFF.

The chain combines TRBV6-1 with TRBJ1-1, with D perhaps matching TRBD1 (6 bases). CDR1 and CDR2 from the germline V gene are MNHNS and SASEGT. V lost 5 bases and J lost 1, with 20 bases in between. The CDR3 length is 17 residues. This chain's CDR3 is CASSRRTAAGTNTEAFF. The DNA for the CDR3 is TGTGCCAGCAGTCGTCGGACAGCGGCGGGTACGAACACTGAAGCTTTCTTT.

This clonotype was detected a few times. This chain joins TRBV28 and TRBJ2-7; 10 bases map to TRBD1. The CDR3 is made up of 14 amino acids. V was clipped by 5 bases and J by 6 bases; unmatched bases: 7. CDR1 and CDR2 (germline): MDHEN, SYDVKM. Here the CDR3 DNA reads TGTGCCAGCAGTCTGCCGGGACAGGGGCCCGAGCAGTACTTC. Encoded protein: CASSLPGQGPEQYF.

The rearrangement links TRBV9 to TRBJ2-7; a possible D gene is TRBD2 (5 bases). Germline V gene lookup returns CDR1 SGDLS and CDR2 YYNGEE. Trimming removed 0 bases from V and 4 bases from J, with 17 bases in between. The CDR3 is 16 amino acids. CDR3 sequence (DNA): TGTGCCAGCAGCGTAGATAGTAGCGCGGCGCCTTACGAGCAGTACTTC. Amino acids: CASSVDSSAAPYEQYF.

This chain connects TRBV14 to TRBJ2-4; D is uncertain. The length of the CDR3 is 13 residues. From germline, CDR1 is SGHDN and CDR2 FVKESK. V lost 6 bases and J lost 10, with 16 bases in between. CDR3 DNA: TGTGCCAGCAGTCTATACTCGACGGAGATTCAGTACTTC. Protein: CASSLYSTEIQYF.

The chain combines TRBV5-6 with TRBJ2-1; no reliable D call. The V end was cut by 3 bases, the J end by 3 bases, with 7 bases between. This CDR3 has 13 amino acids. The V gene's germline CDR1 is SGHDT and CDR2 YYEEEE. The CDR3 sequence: CASSSDGYNEQFF. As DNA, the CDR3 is TGTGCCAGCAGCTCCGACGGCTACAATGAGCAGTTCTTC.

The CDR3 DNA follows: TGTGCCAGCAGCTTTAAAAGGGATACTAGCGTAGAGACCCAGTACTTC. Translated, it gives CASSFKRDTSVETQYF. The V call is TRBV11-2, the J call TRBJ2-5; 7 positions agree with TRBD2. The germline V gene encodes CDR1 SGHAT and CDR2 FQNNGV. The CDR3 has 16 residues. V shed 3 bases, J shed 4 bases, and the junction held 11 bases outside the gene matches.

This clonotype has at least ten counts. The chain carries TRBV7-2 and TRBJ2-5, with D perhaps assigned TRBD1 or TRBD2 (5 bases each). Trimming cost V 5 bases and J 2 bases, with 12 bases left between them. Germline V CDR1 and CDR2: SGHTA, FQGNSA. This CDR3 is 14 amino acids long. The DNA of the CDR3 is TGTGCCAGCAGCCCGGGACGTTTACAAGAGACCCAGTACTTC. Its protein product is CASSPGRLQETQYF.

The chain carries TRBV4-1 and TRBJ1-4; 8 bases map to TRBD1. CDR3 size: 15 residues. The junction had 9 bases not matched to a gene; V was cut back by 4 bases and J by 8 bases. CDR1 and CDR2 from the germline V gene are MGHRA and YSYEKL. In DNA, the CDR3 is TGCGCCAGCAGCCCCCGTCGGCAGGGGGCCGAAAAACTGTTTTTT. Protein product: CASSPRRQGAEKLFF.

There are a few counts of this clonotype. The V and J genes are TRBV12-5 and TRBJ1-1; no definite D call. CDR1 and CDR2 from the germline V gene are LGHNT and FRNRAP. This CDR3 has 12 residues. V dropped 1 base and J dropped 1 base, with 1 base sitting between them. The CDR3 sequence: CASGLGNTEAFF. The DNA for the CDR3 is TGTGCTAGTGGTTTGGGGAACACTGAAGCTTTCTTT.

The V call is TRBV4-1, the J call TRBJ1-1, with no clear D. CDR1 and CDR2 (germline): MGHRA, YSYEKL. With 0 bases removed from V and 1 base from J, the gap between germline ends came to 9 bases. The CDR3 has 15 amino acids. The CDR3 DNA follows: TGCGCCAGCAGCCAAGATAACGCCCGGAACACTGAAGCTTTCTTT. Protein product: CASSQDNARNTEAFF.

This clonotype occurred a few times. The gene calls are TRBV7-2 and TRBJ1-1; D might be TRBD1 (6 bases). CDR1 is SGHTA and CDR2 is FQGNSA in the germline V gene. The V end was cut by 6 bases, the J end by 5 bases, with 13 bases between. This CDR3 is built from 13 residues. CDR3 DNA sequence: TGTGCCAGCAGTTGGGGGGCCGGGACTGAAGCTTTCTTT. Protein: CASSWGAGTEAFF. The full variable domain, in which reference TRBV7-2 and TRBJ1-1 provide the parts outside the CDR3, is GAGVSQSPSNKVTEKGKDVELRCDPISGHTALYWYRQSLGQGLEFLIYFQGNSAPDKSGLPSDRFSAERTGGSVSTLTIQRTQQEDSAVYLCASSWGAGTEAFFGQGTRLTVV.

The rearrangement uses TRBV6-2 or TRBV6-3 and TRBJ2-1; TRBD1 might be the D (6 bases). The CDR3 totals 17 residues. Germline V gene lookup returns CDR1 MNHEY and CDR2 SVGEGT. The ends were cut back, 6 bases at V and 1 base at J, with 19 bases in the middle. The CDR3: CASRGDNRVGSYNEQFF. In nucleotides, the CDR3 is TGTGCCAGCAGGGGGGACAACAGGGTCGGGTCCTACAATGAGCAGTTCTTC.

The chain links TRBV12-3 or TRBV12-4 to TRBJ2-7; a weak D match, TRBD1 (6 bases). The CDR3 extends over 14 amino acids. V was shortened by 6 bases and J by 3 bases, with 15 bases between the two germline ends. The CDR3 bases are TGTGCCAGCAGCGGACAGCAAGGTAGCTACGAGCAGTACTTC. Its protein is CASSGQQGSYEQYF.

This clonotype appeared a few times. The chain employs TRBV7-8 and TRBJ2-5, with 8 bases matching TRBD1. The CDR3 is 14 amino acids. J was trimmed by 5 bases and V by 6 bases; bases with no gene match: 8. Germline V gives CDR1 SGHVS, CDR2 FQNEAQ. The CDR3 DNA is TGTGCCAGCAGACCGCAGGGGGCCCGGGAGACCCAGTACTTC. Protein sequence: CASRPQGARETQYF. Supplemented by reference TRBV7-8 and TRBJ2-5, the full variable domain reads GAGVSQSPRYKVAKRGQDVALRCDPISGHVSLFWYQQALGQGPEFLTYFQNEAQLDKSGLPSDRFFAERPEGSVSTLKIQRTQQEDSAVYLCASRPQGARETQYFGPGTRLLVL.

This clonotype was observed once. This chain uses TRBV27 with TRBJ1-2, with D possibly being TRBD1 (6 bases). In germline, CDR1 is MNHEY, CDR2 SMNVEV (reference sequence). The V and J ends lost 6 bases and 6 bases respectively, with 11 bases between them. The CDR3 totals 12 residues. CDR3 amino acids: CASRTWTDGYTF. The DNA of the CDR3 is TGTGCCAGCAGGACTTGGACAGATGGCTACACCTTC.

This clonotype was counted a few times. The CDR3 DNA sequence: TGTGCCAGCAGCTTAATACGACCGAACACTGAAGCTTTCTTT. Encoded protein: CASSLIRPNTEAFF. The J gene is TRBJ1-1, the V gene TRBV7-2; D remains unclear. Germline loops: CDR1 SGHTA, CDR2 FQGNSA. This CDR3 spans 14 amino acids. The germline V and J ends were trimmed by 2 bases and 1 base, with 8 bases remaining between them.

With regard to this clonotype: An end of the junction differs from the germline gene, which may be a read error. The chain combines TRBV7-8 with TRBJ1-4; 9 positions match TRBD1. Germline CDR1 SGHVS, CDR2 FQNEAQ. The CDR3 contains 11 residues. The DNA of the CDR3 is TGTGCCAGCAGCCCTGATAGGGACAGGGTTTTT. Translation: CASSPDRDRVF.

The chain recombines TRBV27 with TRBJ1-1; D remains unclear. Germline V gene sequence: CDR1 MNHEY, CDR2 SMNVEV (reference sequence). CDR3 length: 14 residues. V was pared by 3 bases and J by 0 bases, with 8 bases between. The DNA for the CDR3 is TGTGCCAGCAGTTTGTCCGACCTGAACACTGAAGCTTTCTTT. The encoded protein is CASSLSDLNTEAFF.

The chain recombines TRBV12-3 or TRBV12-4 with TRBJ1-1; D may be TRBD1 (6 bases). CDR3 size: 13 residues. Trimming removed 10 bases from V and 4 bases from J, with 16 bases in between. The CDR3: CATDQGRGTEAFF. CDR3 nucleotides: TGTGCCACCGACCAAGGCAGGGGCACTGAAGCTTTCTTT.

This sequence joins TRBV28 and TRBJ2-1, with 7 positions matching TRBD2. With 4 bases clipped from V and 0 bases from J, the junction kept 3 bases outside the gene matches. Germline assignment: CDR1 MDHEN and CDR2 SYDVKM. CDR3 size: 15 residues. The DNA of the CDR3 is TGTGCCAGCAGTTCTCCTAGCGGCTCCTACAATGAGCAGTTCTTC. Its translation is CASSSPSGSYNEQFF.